The rows below give T cell receptor beta chains drawn from one sample of a study of CD8 T cells in ankylosing spondylitis. MiXCR, applied by TCRdb to the 5' RACE reads, yields one record per CDR3 protein. The sample lists some 270,000 distinct CDR3 sequences, 32% occurring once. The sequenced sample consisted of blood, either unsorted or a sorted T cell fraction (not recorded which). The receptors derive from a male donor with ankylosing spondylitis or in good health (not recorded which). Both conserved end residues are part of each CDR3. A D gene is named only where the DNA matches it firmly. Not every row has a clone size; where given, it reads once, few, many or a size class.

D: TRBD2
size: few
J: TRBJ2-1
V: TRBV19
length: 14
CDR3: CASSRAGLNNEQFF
DNA: TGTGCCAGTAGCCGAGCGGGGTTAAACAATGAGCAGTTCTTC

D: -
size: -
J: TRBJ1-4
V: TRBV6-1
length: 14
CDR3: CASSETGTREKLFF
DNA: TGTGCCAGCAGTGAAACCGGGACCCGGGAAAAACTGTTTTTT

D: -
size: -
J: TRBJ1-5
V: TRBV5-5
length: 14
CDR3: CASSTTGANQPQHF
DNA: TGTGCCAGCAGCACGACGGGGGCGAATCAGCCCCAGCATTTT

D: -
size: few
J: TRBJ2-2
V: TRBV6-1
length: 16
CDR3: CASSRPDTPTPGELFF
DNA: TGTGCCAGCAGCCGACCGGACACGCCGACCCCCGGGGAGCTGTTTTTT

D: -
size: -
J: TRBJ1-1
V: TRBV29-1
length: 13
CDR3: CSAARGGGTEAFF
DNA: TGCAGCGCTGCTCGGGGAGGGGGCACTGAAGCTTTCTTT

D: -
size: many
J: TRBJ2-5
V: TRBV20-1
length: 11
CDR3: CSARDQETQYF
DNA: TGCAGTGCTAGAGACCAAGAGACCCAGTACTTC

D: -
size: few
J: TRBJ2-3
V: TRBV5-1
length: 16
CDR3: CASSPGGSSSTDTQYF
DNA: TGCGCCAGCAGCCCCGGGGGAAGCTCTAGCACAGATACGCAGTATTTT

D: -
size: many
J: TRBJ1-1
V: TRBV6-5
length: 17
CDR3: CASSYRSTGRLNTEAFF
DNA: TGTGCCAGCAGTTACCGAAGTACGGGACGGTTGAACACTGAAGCTTTCTTT

D: -
size: -
J: TRBJ1-2
V: TRBV20-1
length: 11
CDR3: CSASLGSGYTF
DNA: TGCAGTGCTAGTTTAGGGAGTGGCTACACCTTC

D: TRBD2
size: -
J: TRBJ2-2
V: TRBV3-1
length: 15
CDR3: CASSRMGTSTGELFF
DNA: TGTGCCAGCAGCCGTATGGGGACTAGCACCGGGGAGCTGTTTTTT

D: -
size: few
J: TRBJ2-1
V: TRBV20-1
length: 11
CDR3: CSAGIYNEQFF
DNA: TGCAGTGCGGGAATCTACAATGAGCAGTTCTTC

D: -
size: -
J: TRBJ1-2
V: TRBV7-9
length: 13
CDR3: CASSLILSYGYTF
DNA: TGTGCCAGCAGCTTAATCCTGAGCTATGGCTACACCTTC

D: TRBD1
size: -
J: TRBJ2-7
V: TRBV29-1
length: 13
CDR3: CSGVDRYSYEQYF
DNA: TGCAGCGGCGTGGACAGGTACTCCTACGAGCAGTACTTC

D: -
size: -
J: TRBJ2-4
V: TRBV15
length: 16
CDR3: CATSRGGGNAKNIQYF
DNA: TGTGCCACCAGCAGAGGGGGCGGGAACGCCAAAAACATTCAGTACTTC

D: -
size: few
J: TRBJ1-6
V: TRBV6-4
length: 14
CDR3: CASSDDGGNSPLHF
DNA: TGTGCCAGCAGTGACGATGGGGGTAATTCACCCCTCCACTTT

D: -
size: few
J: TRBJ2-5
V: TRBV28
length: 18
CDR3: CASSRPTLRVNGQETQYF
DNA: TGTGCCAGCAGCCGCCCTACTCTCAGGGTGAATGGCCAAGAGACCCAGTACTTC

D: -
size: few
J: TRBJ2-4
V: TRBV7-6
length: 14
CDR3: CASSLEVRVGIQYF
DNA: TGTGCCAGCAGCTTAGAGGTCAGAGTCGGCATTCAGTACTTC

D: TRBD1
size: few
J: TRBJ2-2
V: TRBV29-1
length: 12
CDR3: CTGQGGTGELFF
DNA: TGCACGGGACAGGGAGGCACCGGGGAGCTGTTTTTT

D: TRBD2
size: few
J: TRBJ2-3
V: TRBV4-2
length: 15
CDR3: CASSQVPSGADTQYF
DNA: TGTGCCAGCAGCCAAGTCCCTAGCGGCGCAGATACGCAGTATTTT

D: -
size: -
J: TRBJ1-3
V: TRBV29-1
length: 12
CDR3: CSAGVPGNTIYF
DNA: TGCAGCGCCGGCGTTCCTGGAAACACCATATATTTT

D: -
size: -
J: TRBJ2-5
V: TRBV5-6
length: 13
CDR3: CASSNGAEETQYF
DNA: TGTGCCAGCAGCAATGGAGCGGAAGAGACCCAGTACTTC

D: -
size: few
J: TRBJ2-7
V: TRBV12-3/TRBV12-4
length: 14
CDR3: CASSPDWKENEQYF
DNA: TGTGCCAGCAGTCCGGACTGGAAAGAGAACGAGCAGTACTTC

D: TRBD2
size: -
J: TRBJ2-1
V: TRBV20-1
length: 15
CDR3: CSARDHLAGTNEQFF
DNA: TGCAGTGCTAGAGATCACCTAGCGGGAACCAATGAGCAGTTCTTC

D: TRBD2
size: -
J: TRBJ2-3
V: TRBV20-1
length: 15
CDR3: CSASAGGRGTDTQYF
DNA: TGCAGTGCATCAGCGGGGGGCCGGGGGACAGATACGCAGTATTTT

D: TRBD1
size: -
J: TRBJ1-1
V: TRBV4-1
length: 15
CDR3: CASSQVPGQGTEAFF
DNA: TGCGCCAGCAGCCAAGTCCCGGGACAGGGGACTGAAGCTTTCTTT

D: TRBD2
size: few
J: TRBJ2-5
V: TRBV20-1
length: 15
CDR3: CSATPWRGKQETQYF
DNA: TGCAGTGCTACCCCCTGGCGGGGGAAGCAAGAGACCCAGTACTTC

D: TRBD1
size: -
J: TRBJ1-2
V: TRBV5-5
length: 17
CDR3: CASSSPGQGRFNSGYTF
DNA: TGTGCCAGCAGCTCTCCGGGACAGGGTCGTTTCAACTCTGGCTACACCTTC

D: -
size: few
J: TRBJ2-3
V: TRBV20-1
length: 15
CDR3: CSAREGSFSTDTQYF
DNA: TGCAGTGCTAGGGAGGGGTCCTTTAGCACAGATACGCAGTATTTT

D: -
size: few
J: TRBJ2-5
V: TRBV5-1
length: 15
CDR3: CASSSALNYQETQYF
DNA: TGCGCCAGCAGCTCCGCCCTGAACTACCAAGAGACCCAGTACTTC

D: -
size: -
J: TRBJ2-3
V: TRBV7-8
length: 16
CDR3: CASSLSGGRGTDTQYF
DNA: TGTGCCAGCAGCTTAAGTGGGGGGCGTGGCACAGATACGCAGTATTTT

D: -
size: -
J: TRBJ2-3
V: TRBV12-3/TRBV12-4
length: 12
CDR3: CASRNLADTQYF
DNA: TGTGCCAGCAGAAACCTGGCGGATACGCAGTATTTT

D: -
size: few
J: TRBJ1-6
V: TRBV20-1
length: 11
CDR3: CSARDNSPLHF
DNA: TGCAGTGCTAGGGATAATTCACCCCTCCACTTT

D: TRBD2
size: -
J: TRBJ2-5
V: TRBV6-1
length: 14
CDR3: CASSQAGGWETQYF
DNA: TGTGCCAGCAGCCAGGCGGGGGGCTGGGAGACCCAGTACTTC

D: TRBD1
size: few
J: TRBJ2-7
V: TRBV7-6
length: 13
CDR3: CASHPGQGHEQYF
DNA: TGTGCCAGCCACCCGGGACAGGGCCACGAGCAGTACTTC

D: TRBD1
size: -
J: TRBJ1-6
V: TRBV27
length: 14
CDR3: CASSPRDSISPLHF
DNA: TGTGCCAGCAGTCCCCGGGACAGTATATCACCCCTCCACTTT

D: -
size: -
J: TRBJ1-1
V: TRBV7-8
length: 12
CDR3: CASSPTGPGAFF
DNA: TGTGCCAGCAGCCCTACCGGGCCAGGAGCTTTCTTT

D: -
size: many
J: TRBJ2-3
V: TRBV29-1
length: 12
CDR3: CSVDTRSDTQYF
DNA: TGCAGCGTTGACACGAGATCAGATACGCAGTATTTT

D: -
size: few
J: TRBJ2-5
V: TRBV20-1
length: 14
CDR3: CSARRGGGGETQYF
DNA: TGCAGTGCTAGACGGGGCGGTGGTGGCGAGACCCAGTACTTC

D: TRBD1
size: -
J: TRBJ2-1
V: TRBV29-1
length: 14
CDR3: CSVGGTAPSNEQFF
DNA: TGCAGCGTTGGGGGGACAGCTCCTTCCAATGAGCAGTTCTTC

D: -
size: -
J: TRBJ2-1
V: TRBV29-1
length: 14
CDR3: CSAGGHHKDNEQFF
DNA: TGCAGCGCGGGTGGACACCACAAGGACAATGAGCAGTTCTTC

D: -
size: -
J: TRBJ1-2
V: TRBV29-1
length: 14
CDR3: CSVESEAFNYGYTF
DNA: TGCAGCGTTGAATCAGAGGCTTTTAACTATGGCTACACCTTC

D: -
size: few
J: TRBJ1-1
V: TRBV6-1
length: 15
CDR3: CASSHLGGLNTEAFF
DNA: TGTGCCAGCTCCCACCTGGGGGGTCTCAACACTGAAGCTTTCTTT

D: TRBD2
size: -
J: TRBJ2-1
V: TRBV12-3/TRBV12-4
length: 14
CDR3: CASSSLAGGNEQFF
DNA: TGTGCCAGCAGTTCCTTAGCGGGGGGCAATGAGCAGTTCTTC

D: -
size: -
J: TRBJ2-7
V: TRBV20-1
length: 14
CDR3: CSARDGRQSYEQYF
DNA: TGCAGTGCTAGAGATGGGAGACAGTCCTACGAGCAGTACTTC

D: -
size: few
J: TRBJ1-6
V: TRBV4-2
length: 16
CDR3: CASSQDRRGRGSPLHF
DNA: TGTGCCAGCAGCCAAGATCGCCGGGGACGGGGTTCACCCCTCCACTTT

D: -
size: -
J: TRBJ2-5
V: TRBV12-3/TRBV12-4
length: 12
CDR3: CASTPRGRTQYF
DNA: TGTGCCAGCACCCCTCGGGGGAGGACCCAGTACTTC

D: -
size: -
J: TRBJ1-1
V: TRBV5-1
length: 15
CDR3: CASSILQGGNTEAFF
DNA: TGCGCCAGCAGCATATTACAAGGGGGGAACACTGAAGCTTTCTTT

D: -
size: few
J: TRBJ2-7
V: TRBV5-5
length: 14
CDR3: CASSWGRISYEQYF
DNA: TGTGCCAGCAGCTGGGGTCGTATCTCCTACGAGCAGTACTTC

D: -
size: -
J: TRBJ2-3
V: TRBV5-1
length: 15
CDR3: CASSLETPGTDTQYF
DNA: TGCGCCAGCAGCTTGGAAACACCCGGCACAGATACGCAGTATTTT